These 5 T cell receptor beta chains came from one sample sequenced in a study of shared clonotypes between healthy human individuals. Terminally differentiated effector memory CD45RA+ cells were left out of the naive CD8 fraction, which was CD45RO-negative and positively selected for CCR7. TCRdb's table, derived via immunoSEQ multiplex PCR, lists solely in-frame clones and lacks some. The repertoire includes around 2,100,000 clones, roughly 95% of them detected once, and 1% to 1.5% sits in the top ten. The sequenced material came from naive CD8+ T cells sorted from blood. These receptors were taken from a man aged 18 to 30 in good health.

This chain uses TRBV28 with TRBJ1-5; D is ambiguous. The length of the CDR3 is 15 residues. V was shortened by 4 bases and J by 0 bases, with 10 bases between the two germline ends. The germline gives CDR1 MDHEN, CDR2 SYDVKM. CDR3 amino acids: CASSSPSYSNQPQHF. The CDR3 coding sequence is TGTGCCAGCAGTTCCCCGTCGTATAGCAATCAGCCCCAGCATTTT.

The rearrangement links TRBV27 to TRBJ2-1; the D is unclear. This CDR3 spans 8 amino acids. Germline values: CDR1 MNHEY, CDR2 SMNVEV (reference sequence). Between the trimmed V and J ends, which lost 11 bases and 14 bases, there was a span of 10 bases. The CDR3 region is CAPKGKFF. Written as DNA, the CDR3 is TGTGCCCCGAAGGGCAAGTTCTTC.

The chain has TRBV5-1 and TRBJ1-1; 8 nucleotides align to TRBD1. CDR1 SGHRS and CDR2 YFSETQ come from the germline V gene. The CDR3 length is 14 residues. V gave up 3 bases and J gave up 0 bases; unmatched junction bases: 1. The CDR3: CASSWDRLNTEAFF. The CDR3 coding sequence is TGCGCCAGCAGCTGGGACAGGTTGAACACTGAAGCTTTCTTT.

This clone was detected only a few times. V is TRBV4-1 and J is TRBJ1-1; TRBD1 is a possible D gene (6 bases). The CDR3 is 15 amino acids. CDR1 is MGHRA, CDR2 YSYEKL, per germline. V was clipped by 3 bases and J by 3 bases, with 14 bases between them. The CDR3 nucleotides are TGCGCCAGCAGCCACCGACAGGTCCCAGACACTGAAGCTTTCTTT. Protein sequence: CASSHRQVPDTEAFF.

This clone was seen a single time. V is TRBV27 and J is TRBJ2-7; TRBD2 matches 12 bases. The CDR3 contains 16 residues. From germline, CDR1 is MNHEY and CDR2 SMNVEV (reference sequence). Losses at the gene ends were 6 bases for V and 7 bases for J; bases not matched to a gene: 13. The CDR3 is CASSTGASGRVREQYF. The CDR3 DNA reads TGTGCCAGCAGCACGGGGGCTAGCGGGAGGGTTAGGGAGCAGTACTTC.